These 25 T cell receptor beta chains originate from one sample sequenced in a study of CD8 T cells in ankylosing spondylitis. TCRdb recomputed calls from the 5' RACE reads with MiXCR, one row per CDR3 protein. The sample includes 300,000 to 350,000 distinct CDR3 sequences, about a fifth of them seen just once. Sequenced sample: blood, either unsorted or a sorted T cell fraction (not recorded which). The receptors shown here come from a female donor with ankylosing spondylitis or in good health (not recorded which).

The DNA for the CDR3 is TGTGCCAGCAGCAATTCACAGGGGGCTAGATCACCCCTCCACTTT. This codes for CASSNSQGARSPLHF. This chain joins TRBV7-2 and TRBJ1-6; 9 nucleotides match TRBD1. Germline V lookup: CDR1 SGHTA, CDR2 FQGNSA. This CDR3 contains 15 residues. J was trimmed by 10 bases and V by 5 bases; bases with no gene match: 9.

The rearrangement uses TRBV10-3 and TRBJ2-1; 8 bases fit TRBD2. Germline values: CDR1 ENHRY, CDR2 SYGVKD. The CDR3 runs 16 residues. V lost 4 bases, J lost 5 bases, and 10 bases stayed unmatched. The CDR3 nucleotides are TGTGCCATCAGTGGGGGCGGAGCGGGAGCCCACAATGAGCAGTTCTTC. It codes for CAISGGGAGAHNEQFF.

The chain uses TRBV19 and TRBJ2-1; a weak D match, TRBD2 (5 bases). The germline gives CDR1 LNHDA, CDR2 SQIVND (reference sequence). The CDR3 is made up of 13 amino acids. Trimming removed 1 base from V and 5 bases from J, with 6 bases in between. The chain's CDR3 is CASSIGGNNEQFF. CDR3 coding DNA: TGTGCCAGTAGTATAGGAGGGAACAATGAGCAGTTCTTC.

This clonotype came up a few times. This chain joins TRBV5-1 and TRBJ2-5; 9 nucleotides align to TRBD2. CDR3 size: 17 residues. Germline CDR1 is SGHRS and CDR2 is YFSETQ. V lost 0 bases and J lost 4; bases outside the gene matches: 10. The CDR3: CASSLESSGRLGETQYF. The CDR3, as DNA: TGCGCCAGCAGCTTGGAGAGTAGCGGGAGATTAGGAGAGACCCAGTACTTC.

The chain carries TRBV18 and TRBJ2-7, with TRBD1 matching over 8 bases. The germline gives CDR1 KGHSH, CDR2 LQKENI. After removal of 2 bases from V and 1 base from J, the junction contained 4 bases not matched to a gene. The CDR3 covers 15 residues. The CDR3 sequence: CASSPGQGTSYEQYF. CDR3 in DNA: TGTGCCAGCTCACCAGGACAGGGAACGTCCTACGAGCAGTACTTC.

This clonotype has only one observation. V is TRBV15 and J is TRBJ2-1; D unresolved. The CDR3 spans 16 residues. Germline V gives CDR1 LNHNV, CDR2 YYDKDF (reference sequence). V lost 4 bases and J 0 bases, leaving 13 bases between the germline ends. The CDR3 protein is CATSTPSSSSYNEQFF. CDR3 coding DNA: TGTGCCACCAGCACCCCATCAAGTAGCTCCTACAATGAGCAGTTCTTC.

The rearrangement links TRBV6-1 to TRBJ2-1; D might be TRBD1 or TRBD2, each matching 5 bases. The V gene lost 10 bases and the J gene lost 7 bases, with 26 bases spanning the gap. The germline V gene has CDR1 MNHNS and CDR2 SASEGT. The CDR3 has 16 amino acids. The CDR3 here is CATVNRRGRVANEQFF. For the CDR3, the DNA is TGTGCCACCGTGAATCGTCGGGGCAGGGTCGCAAATGAGCAGTTCTTC.

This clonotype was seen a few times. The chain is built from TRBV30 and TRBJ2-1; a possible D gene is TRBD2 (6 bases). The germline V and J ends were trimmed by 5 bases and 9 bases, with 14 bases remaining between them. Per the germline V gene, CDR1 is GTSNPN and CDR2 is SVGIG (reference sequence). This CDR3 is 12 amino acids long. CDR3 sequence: CAWCAGRGEQFF. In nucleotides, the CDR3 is TGTGCCTGGTGCGCGGGACGGGGTGAGCAGTTCTTC.

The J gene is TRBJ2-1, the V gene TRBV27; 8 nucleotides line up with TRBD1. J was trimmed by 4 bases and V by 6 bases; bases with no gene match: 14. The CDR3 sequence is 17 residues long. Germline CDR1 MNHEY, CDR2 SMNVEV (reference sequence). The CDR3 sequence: CASRADRATGVYNEQFF. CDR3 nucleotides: TGTGCCAGCAGAGCGGACAGGGCGACTGGGGTGTACAATGAGCAGTTCTTC.

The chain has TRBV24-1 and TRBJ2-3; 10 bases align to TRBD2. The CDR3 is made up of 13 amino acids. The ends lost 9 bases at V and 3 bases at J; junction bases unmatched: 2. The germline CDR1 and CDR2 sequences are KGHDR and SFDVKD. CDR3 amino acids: CATQREGTDTQYF. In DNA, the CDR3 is TGTGCCACCCAGCGGGAGGGGACAGATACGCAGTATTTT.

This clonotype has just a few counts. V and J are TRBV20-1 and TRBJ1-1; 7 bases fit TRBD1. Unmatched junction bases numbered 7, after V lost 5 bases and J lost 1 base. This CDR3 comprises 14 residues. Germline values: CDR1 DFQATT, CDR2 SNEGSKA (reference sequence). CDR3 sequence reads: CSARQGTGNTEAFF. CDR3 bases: TGCAGTGCTCGACAGGGTACCGGGAACACTGAAGCTTTCTTT.

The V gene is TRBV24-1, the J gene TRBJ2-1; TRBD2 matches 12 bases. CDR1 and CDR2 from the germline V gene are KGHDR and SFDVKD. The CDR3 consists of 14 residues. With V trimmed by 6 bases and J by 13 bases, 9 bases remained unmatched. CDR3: CATSTPGLAGQQFF. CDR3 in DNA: TGTGCCACCAGTACCCCGGGACTAGCGGGCCAACAGTTCTTC.

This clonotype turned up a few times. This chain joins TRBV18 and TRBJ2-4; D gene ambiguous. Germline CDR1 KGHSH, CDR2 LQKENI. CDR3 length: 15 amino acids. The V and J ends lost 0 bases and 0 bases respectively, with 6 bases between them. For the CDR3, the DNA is TGTGCCAGCTCACCACCCGGCGGAGCCAAAAACATTCAGTACTTC. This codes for CASSPPGGAKNIQYF. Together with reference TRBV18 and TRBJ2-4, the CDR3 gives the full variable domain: NAGVMQNPRHLVRRRGQEARLRCSPMKGHSHVYWYRQLPEEGLKFMVYLQKENIIDESGMPKERFSAEFPKEGPSILRIQQVVRGDSAAYFCASSPPGGAKNIQYFGAGTRLSVL.

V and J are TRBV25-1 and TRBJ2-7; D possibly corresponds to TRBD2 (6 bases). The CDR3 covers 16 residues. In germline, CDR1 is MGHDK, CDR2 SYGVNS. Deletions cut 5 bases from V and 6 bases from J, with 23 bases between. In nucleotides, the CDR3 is TGTGCCAGCAGTACCTCTGGGGGGACGGTTAGCCGCGAGCAGTACTTC. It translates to CASSTSGGTVSREQYF.

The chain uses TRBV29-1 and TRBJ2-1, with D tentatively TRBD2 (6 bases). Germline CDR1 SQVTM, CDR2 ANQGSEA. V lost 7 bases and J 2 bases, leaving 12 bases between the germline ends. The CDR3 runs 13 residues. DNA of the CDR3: TGCAGCGGCGGGGTTGACGCCTACAATGAGCAGTTCTTC. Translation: CSGGVDAYNEQFF.

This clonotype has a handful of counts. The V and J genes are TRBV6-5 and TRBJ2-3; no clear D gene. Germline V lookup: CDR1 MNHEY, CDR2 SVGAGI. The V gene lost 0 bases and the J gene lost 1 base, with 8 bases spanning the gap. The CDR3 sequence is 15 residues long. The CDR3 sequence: CASSYSGWGTDTQYF. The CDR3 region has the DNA TGTGCCAGCAGTTACTCTGGGTGGGGCACAGATACGCAGTATTTT.

The CDR3 loop is CASSFRAHRGRDEQYF. In DNA, the CDR3 is TGTGCCAGCAGTTTTCGTGCCCACAGGGGGCGCGACGAGCAGTACTTC. The V call is TRBV12-3 or TRBV12-4, the J call TRBJ2-7, with 9 bases fitting TRBD1. This CDR3 has 16 amino acids. With 3 bases clipped from V and 5 bases from J, the junction kept 11 bases outside the gene matches.

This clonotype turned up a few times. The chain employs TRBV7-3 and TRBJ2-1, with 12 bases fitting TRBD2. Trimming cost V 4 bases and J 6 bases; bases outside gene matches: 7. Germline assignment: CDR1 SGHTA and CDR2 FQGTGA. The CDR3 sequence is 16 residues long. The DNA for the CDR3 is TGTGCCAGCAGCTCCTCGACTAGCGGGAGATCCAATGAGCAGTTCTTC. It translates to CASSSSTSGRSNEQFF.

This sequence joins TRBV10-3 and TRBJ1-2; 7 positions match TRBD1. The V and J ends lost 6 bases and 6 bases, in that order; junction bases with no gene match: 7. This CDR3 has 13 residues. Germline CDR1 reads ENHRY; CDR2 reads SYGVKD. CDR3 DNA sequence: TGTGCCATCAGCACAGGGGAATGGGATGGCTACACCTTC. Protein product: CAISTGEWDGYTF.

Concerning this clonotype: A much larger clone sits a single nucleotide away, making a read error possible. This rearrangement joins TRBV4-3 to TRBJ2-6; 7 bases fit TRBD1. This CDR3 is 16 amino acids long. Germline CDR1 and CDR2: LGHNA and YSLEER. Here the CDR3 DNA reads TGCACCAGCAGCCGCCTACAGGGGACTGGGGCCAACGTCCTGACTTTC. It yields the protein CTSSRLQGTGANVLTF.

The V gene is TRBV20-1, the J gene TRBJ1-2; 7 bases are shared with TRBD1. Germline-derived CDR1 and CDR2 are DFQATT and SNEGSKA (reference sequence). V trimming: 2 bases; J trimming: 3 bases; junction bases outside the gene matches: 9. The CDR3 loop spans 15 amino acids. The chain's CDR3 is CSARSRGGEDYGYTF. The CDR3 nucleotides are TGCAGTGCTAGAAGCAGGGGGGGAGAGGACTATGGCTACACCTTC.

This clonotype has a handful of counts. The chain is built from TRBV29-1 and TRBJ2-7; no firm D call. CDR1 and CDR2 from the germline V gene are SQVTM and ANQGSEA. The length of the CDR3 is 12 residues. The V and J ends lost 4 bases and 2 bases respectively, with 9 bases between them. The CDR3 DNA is TGCAGCGTTGCCTTCGACCCCTACGAGCAGTACTTC. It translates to CSVAFDPYEQYF.

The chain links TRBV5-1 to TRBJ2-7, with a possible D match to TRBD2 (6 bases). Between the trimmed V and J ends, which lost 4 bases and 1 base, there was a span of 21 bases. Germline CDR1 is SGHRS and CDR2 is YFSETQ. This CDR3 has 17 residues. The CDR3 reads CASSGNLADDYSYEQYF. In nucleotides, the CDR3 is TGCGCCAGCAGCGGGAACTTAGCGGACGACTATTCCTACGAGCAGTACTTC.

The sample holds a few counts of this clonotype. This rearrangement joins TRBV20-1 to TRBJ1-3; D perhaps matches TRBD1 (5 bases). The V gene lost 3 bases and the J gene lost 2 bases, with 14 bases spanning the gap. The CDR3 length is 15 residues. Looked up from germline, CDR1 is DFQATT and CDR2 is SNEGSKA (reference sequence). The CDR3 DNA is TGCAGTGCTAGCCCAGGGAAAGGCCCTGGAAACACCATATATTTT. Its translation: CSASPGKGPGNTIYF.

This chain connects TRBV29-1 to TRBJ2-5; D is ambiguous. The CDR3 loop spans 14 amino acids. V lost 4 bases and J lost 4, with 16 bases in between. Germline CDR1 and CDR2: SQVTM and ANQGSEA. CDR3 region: CSVGGRALAETQYF. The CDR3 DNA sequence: TGCAGCGTTGGAGGTAGGGCCCTGGCAGAGACCCAGTACTTC.